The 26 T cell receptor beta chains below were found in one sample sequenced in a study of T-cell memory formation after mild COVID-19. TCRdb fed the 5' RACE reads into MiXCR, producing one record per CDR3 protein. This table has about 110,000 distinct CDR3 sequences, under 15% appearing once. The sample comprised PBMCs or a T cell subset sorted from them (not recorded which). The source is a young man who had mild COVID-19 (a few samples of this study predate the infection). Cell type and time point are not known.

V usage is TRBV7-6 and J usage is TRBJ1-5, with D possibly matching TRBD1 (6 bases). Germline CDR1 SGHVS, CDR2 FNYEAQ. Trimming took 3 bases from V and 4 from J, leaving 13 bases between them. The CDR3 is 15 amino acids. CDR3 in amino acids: CASSFFQGPNQPQHF. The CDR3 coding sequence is TGTGCCAGCAGCTTCTTCCAGGGGCCTAATCAGCCCCAGCATTTT. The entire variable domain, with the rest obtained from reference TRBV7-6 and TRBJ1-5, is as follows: GAGVSQSPRYKVTKRGQDVALRCDPISGHVSLYWYRQALGQGPEFLTYFNYEAQQDKSGLPNDRFSAERPEGSISTLTIQRTEQRDSAMYRCASSFFQGPNQPQHFGDGTRLSIL.

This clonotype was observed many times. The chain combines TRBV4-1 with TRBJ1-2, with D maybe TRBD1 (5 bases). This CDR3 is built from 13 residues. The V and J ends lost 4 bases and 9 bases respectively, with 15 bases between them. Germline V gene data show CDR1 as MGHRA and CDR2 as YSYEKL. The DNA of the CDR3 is TGCGCCAGCAGCCTATGGGACGGAACAAGCTACACCTTC. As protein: CASSLWDGTSYTF.

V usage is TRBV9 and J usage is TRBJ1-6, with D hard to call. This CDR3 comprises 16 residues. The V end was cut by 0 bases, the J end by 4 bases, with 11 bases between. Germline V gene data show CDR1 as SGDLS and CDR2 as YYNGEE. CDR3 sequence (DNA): TGTGCCAGCAGCGTAGGGATAGGAGATTATAATTCACCCCTCCACTTT. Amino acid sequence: CASSVGIGDYNSPLHF.

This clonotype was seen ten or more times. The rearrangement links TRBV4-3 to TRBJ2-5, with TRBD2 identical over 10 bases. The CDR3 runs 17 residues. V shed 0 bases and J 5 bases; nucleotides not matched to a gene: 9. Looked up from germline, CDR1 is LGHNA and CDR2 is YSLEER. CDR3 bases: TGCGCCAGCAGCCAAGATAAGTCTAGCGGGGGTTTGGAGACCCAGTACTTC. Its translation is CASSQDKSSGGLETQYF.

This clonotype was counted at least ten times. CDR3 DNA: TGTGCCAGCAGTTTATCGAAATGGAACGAGCAGTACTTC. This codes for CASSLSKWNEQYF. The V call is TRBV27, the J call TRBJ2-7; D gene ambiguous. CDR3 length equals 13 residues. Germline V gives CDR1 MNHEY, CDR2 SMNVEV (reference sequence). V dropped 0 bases and J dropped 5 bases, with 8 bases sitting between them.

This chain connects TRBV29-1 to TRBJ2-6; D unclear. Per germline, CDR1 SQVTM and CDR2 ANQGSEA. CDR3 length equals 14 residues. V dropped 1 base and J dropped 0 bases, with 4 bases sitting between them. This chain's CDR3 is CSVEGGSGANVLTF. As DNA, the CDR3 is TGCAGCGTTGAAGGAGGCTCTGGGGCCAACGTCCTGACTTTC.

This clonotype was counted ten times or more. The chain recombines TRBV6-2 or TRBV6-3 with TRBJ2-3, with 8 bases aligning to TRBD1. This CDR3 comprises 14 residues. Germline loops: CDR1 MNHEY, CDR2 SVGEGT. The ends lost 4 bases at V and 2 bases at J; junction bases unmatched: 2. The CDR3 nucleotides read TGTGCCAGCAGTTTGGGACAGGCCACAGATACGCAGTATTTT. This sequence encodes CASSLGQATDTQYF.

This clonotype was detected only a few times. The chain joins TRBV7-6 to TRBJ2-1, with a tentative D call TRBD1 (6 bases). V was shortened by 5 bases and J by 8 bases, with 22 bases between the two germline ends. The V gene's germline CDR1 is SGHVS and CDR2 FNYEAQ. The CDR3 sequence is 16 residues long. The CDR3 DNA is TGTGCCAGCAGCCATATGGGGGCGGGCGTGATCCATGAGCAGTTCTTC. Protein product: CASSHMGAGVIHEQFF.

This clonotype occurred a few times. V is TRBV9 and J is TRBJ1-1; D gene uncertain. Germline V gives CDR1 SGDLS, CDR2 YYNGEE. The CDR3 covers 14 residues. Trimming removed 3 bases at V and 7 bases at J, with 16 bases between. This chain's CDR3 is CASSDIRGRNEAFF. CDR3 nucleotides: TGTGCCAGCAGCGATATTCGGGGTAGGAATGAAGCTTTCTTT.

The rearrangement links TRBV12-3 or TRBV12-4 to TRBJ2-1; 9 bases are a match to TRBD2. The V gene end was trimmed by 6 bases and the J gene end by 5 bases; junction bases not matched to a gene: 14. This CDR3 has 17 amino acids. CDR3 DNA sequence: TGTGCCAGCAGCCCGTTAGTTGGCGGGGGGGAGGACAATGAGCAGTTCTTC. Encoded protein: CASSPLVGGGEDNEQFF.

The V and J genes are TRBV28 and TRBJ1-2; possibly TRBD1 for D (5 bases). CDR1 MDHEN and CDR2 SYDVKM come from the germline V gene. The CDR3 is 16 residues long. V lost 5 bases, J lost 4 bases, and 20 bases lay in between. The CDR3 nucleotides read TGTGCCAGCAGTAGGGGTAGGGACGGTGAAGGCTATGGCTACACCTTC. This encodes CASSRGRDGEGYGYTF.

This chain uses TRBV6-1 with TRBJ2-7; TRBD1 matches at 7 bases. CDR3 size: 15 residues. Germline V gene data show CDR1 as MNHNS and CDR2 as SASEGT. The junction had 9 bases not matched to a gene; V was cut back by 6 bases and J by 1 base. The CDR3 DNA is TGTGCCAGCAGACCACTGGGACAGCAATCCTACGAGCAGTACTTC. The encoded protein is CASRPLGQQSYEQYF.

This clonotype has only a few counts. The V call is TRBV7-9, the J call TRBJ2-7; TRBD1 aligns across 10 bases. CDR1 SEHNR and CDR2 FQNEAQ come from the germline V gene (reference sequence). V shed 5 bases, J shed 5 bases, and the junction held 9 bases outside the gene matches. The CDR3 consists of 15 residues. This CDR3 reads CASSQGQGGPNEQYV. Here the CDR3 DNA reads TGTGCCAGCAGCCAAGGACAGGGGGGACCCAACGAGCAGTACGTC.

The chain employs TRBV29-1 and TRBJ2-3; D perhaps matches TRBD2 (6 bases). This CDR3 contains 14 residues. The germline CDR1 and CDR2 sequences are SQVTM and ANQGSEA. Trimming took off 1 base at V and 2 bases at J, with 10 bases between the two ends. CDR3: CSVEGGTYTDTQYF. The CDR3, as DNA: TGCAGCGTTGAAGGGGGGACTTACACAGATACGCAGTATTTT.

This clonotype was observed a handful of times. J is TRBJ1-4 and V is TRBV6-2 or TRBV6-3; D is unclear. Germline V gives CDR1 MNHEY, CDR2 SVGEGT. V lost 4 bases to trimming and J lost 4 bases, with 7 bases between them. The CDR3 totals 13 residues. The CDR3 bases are TGTGCCAGCAGTTGGCGGGATAATGAAAAACTGTTTTTT. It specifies CASSWRDNEKLFF.

The CDR3 region is CAISDTKYTDTQYF. CDR3 bases: TGTGCCATCAGTGATACAAAATACACAGATACGCAGTATTTT. The genes are TRBV10-3 and TRBJ2-3; D not resolved. Trimming left V 3 bases short and J 2 bases short, with 9 bases between. Germline V CDR1 and CDR2: ENHRY, SYGVKD. This CDR3 region has 14 residues.

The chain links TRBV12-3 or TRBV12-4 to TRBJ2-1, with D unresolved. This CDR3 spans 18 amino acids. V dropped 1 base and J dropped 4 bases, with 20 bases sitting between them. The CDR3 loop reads CASSLVREGRTDYNEQFF. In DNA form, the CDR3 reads TGTGCCAGCAGTTTAGTAAGGGAAGGGCGGACGGATTACAATGAGCAGTTCTTC.

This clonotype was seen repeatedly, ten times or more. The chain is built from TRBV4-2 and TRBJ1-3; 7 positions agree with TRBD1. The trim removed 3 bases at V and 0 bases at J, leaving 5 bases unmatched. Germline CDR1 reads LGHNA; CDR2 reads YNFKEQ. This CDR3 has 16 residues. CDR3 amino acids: CASSHRDSPSGNTIYF. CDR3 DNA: TGTGCCAGCAGCCACCGGGACAGCCCCTCTGGAAACACCATATATTTT.

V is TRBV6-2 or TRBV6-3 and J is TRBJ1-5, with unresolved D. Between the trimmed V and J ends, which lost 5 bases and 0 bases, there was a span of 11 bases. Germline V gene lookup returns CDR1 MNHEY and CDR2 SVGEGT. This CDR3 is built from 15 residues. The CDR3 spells CASSPDMDSNQPQHF. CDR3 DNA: TGTGCCAGCAGTCCAGACATGGATAGCAATCAGCCCCAGCATTTT.

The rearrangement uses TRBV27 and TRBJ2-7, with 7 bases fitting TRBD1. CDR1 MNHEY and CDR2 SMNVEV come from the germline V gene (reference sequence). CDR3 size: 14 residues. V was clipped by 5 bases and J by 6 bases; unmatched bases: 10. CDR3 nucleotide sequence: TGTGCCAGCAGTCATAAATCCGGGACAGCCGAGCAGTACTTC. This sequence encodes CASSHKSGTAEQYF.

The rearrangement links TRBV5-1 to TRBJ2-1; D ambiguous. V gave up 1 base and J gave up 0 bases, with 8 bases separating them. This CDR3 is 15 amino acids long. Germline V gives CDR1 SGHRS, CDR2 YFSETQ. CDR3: CASSLSASSYNEQFF. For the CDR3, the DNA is TGCGCCAGCAGCTTGAGTGCTAGCTCCTACAATGAGCAGTTCTTC.

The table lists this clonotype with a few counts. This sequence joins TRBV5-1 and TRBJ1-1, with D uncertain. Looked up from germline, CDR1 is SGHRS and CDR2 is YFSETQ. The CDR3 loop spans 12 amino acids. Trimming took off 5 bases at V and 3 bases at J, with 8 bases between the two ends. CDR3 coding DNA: TGCGCCAGCAGGTCTTGGGACACTGAAGCTTTCTTT. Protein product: CASRSWDTEAFF.

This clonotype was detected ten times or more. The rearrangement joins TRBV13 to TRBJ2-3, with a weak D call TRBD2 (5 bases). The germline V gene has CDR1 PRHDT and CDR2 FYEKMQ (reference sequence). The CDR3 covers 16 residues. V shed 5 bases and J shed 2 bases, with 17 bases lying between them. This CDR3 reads CASSPLRETTTDTQYF. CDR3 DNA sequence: TGTGCCAGCAGCCCCCTCCGGGAAACCACCACAGATACGCAGTATTTT. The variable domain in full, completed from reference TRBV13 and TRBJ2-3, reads AAGVIQSPRHLIKEKRETATLKCYPIPRHDTVYWYQQGPGQDPQFLISFYEKMQSDKGSIPDRFSAQQFSDYHSELNMSSLELGDSALYFCASSPLRETTTDTQYFGPGTRLTVL.

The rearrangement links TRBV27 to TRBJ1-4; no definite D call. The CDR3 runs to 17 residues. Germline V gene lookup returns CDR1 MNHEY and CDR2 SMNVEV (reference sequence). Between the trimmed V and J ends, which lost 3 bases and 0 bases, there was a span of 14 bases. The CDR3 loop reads CASSFLPSPTTNEKLFF. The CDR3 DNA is TGTGCCAGCAGTTTCCTCCCGAGCCCGACAACTAATGAAAAACTGTTTTTT. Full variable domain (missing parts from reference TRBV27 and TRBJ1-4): EAQVTQNPRYLITVTGKKLTVTCSQNMNHEYMSWYRQDPGLGLRQIYYSMNVEVTDKGDVPEGYKVSRKEKRNFPLILESPSPNQTSLYFCASSFLPSPTTNEKLFFGSGTQLSVL.

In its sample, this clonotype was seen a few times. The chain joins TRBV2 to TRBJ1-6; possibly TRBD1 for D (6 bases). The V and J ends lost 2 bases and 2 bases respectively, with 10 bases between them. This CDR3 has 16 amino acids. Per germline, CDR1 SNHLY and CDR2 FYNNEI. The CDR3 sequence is CASSEIGGPYNSPLHF. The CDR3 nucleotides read TGTGCCAGCAGTGAAATAGGGGGGCCCTATAATTCACCCCTCCACTTT. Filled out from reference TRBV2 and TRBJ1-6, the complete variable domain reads EPEVTQTPSHQVTQMGQEVILRCVPISNHLYFYWYRQILGQKVEFLVSFYNNEISEKSEIFDDQFSVERPDGSNFTLKIRSTKLEDSAMYFCASSEIGGPYNSPLHFGNGTRLTVT.

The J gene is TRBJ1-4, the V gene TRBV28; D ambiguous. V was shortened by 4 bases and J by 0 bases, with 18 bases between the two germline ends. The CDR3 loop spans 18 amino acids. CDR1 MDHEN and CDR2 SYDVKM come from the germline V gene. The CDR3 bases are TGTGCCAGCAGTTCATCCCGACATCTGGGCGCAACTAATGAAAAACTGTTTTTT. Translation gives CASSSSRHLGATNEKLFF. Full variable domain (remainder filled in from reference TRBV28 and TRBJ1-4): DVKVTQSSRYLVKRTGEKVFLECVQDMDHENMFWYRQDPGLGLRLIYFSYDVKMKEKGDIPEGYSVSREKKERFSLILESASTNQTSMYLCASSSSRHLGATNEKLFFGSGTQLSVL.